These 23 T cell receptor beta chains were sequenced from one sample in a study of blood T cell repertoires in COVID-19. Generated by immunoSEQ multiplex PCR, the TCRdb table keeps only in-frame clones and is missing some. The table lists tens of thousands of clones, 70% to 90% of them singletons. The source material was peripheral blood. The receptor source for this set is a man aged 55 to 70 with acute or convalescent COVID-19.

This chain uses TRBV10-2 with TRBJ1-2, with D possibly matching TRBD1 (6 bases). V was clipped by 2 bases and J by 4 bases, with 11 bases between them. CDR3 size: 14 residues. Germline V gene sequence: CDR1 WSHSY, CDR2 SAAADI. CDR3 protein: CASSEGRGSYGYTF. CDR3 bases: TGCGCCAGCAGTGAGGGAAGGGGGTCCTATGGCTACACCTTC.

The V call is TRBV11-2, the J call TRBJ2-1; 10 nucleotides align to TRBD2. Germline-derived CDR1 and CDR2 are SGHAT and FQNNGV. The CDR3 sequence is 16 residues long. After removal of 5 bases from V and 7 bases from J, the junction contained 11 bases not matched to a gene. DNA for the CDR3: TGTGCCAGCAGCCGCCGCAGCGGGGGGGCCGTAAATGAGCAGTTCTTC. Encoded protein: CASSRRSGGAVNEQFF.

The chain is built from TRBV19 and TRBJ1-1, with D hard to call. Germline-derived CDR1 and CDR2 are LNHDA and SQIVND (reference sequence). CDR3 length: 13 amino acids. Deletions cut 7 bases from V and 0 bases from J, with 9 bases between. CDR3 sequence reads: CASTLRVNTEAFF. In DNA form, the CDR3 reads TGTGCCAGTACCCTGAGGGTGAACACTGAAGCTTTCTTT. The full variable domain, in which reference TRBV19 and TRBJ1-1 provide the parts outside the CDR3, is DGGITQSPKYLFRKEGQNVTLSCEQNLNHDAMYWYRQDPGQGLRLIYYSQIVNDFQKGDIAEGYSVSREKKESFPLTVTSAQKNPTAFYLCASTLRVNTEAFFGQGTRLTVV.

The chain recombines TRBV5-1 with TRBJ2-1; TRBD1 aligns across 7 bases. The V and J ends lost 6 bases and 7 bases, in that order; junction bases with no gene match: 13. Germline V gives CDR1 SGHRS, CDR2 YFSETQ. The CDR3 length is 15 residues. The CDR3 is CASMRTGGSPNEQFF. CDR3 coding DNA: TGCGCCAGCATGAGGACAGGAGGCTCCCCGAATGAGCAGTTCTTC. Drawing the rest from reference TRBV5-1 and TRBJ2-1, the complete variable domain is KAGVTQTPRYLIKTRGQQVTLSCSPISGHRSVSWYQQTPGQGLQFLFEYFSETQRNKGNFPGRFSGRQFSNSRSEMNVSTLELGDSALYLCASMRTGGSPNEQFFGPGTRLTVL.

This sequence joins TRBV24-1 and TRBJ2-2, with D perhaps TRBD1 (6 bases). From germline, CDR1 is KGHDR and CDR2 SFDVKD. V lost 3 bases and J 7 bases, leaving 17 bases between the germline ends. The CDR3 has 16 residues. CDR3 residues: CATSDTDIGGIGELFF. The CDR3 DNA reads TGTGCCACCAGTGATACTGACATAGGGGGAATCGGGGAGCTGTTTTTT.

The V call is TRBV11-2, the J call TRBJ1-2; D remains ambiguous. The CDR3 is made up of 15 amino acids. Trimming shortened V by 5 bases and J by 2 bases, and 15 bases separated the two germline ends. Germline assignment: CDR1 SGHAT and CDR2 FQNNGV. The CDR3: CASSPPGAGNYGYTF. DNA for the CDR3: TGTGCCAGCAGCCCACCAGGAGCGGGGAACTATGGCTACACCTTC. The full variable domain, with the rest looked up from reference TRBV11-2 and TRBJ1-2, is EAGVAQSPRYKIIEKRQSVAFWCNPISGHATLYWYQQILGQGPKLLIQFQNNGVVDDSQLPKDRFSAERLKGVDSTLKIQPAKLEDSAVYLCASSPPGAGNYGYTFGSGTRLTVV.

This sequence joins TRBV18 and TRBJ2-3, with D uncertain. The CDR3 is 15 amino acids. Trimming left V 6 bases short and J 0 bases short, with 13 bases between. Germline V lookup: CDR1 KGHSH, CDR2 LQKENI. CDR3 in DNA: TGTGCCAGCTCCCAACTGGTTTCTAGCACAGATACGCAGTATTTT. This encodes CASSQLVSSTDTQYF.

For the CDR3, the DNA is TGTGCCAGTAGTGTTCCCAGGACAGATAACTATGGCTACACCTTC. This encodes CASSVPRTDNYGYTF. The chain links TRBV19 to TRBJ1-2, with TRBD1 as a possible D gene (6 bases). Per the germline V gene, CDR1 is LNHDA and CDR2 is SQIVND (reference sequence). CDR3 size: 15 residues. The V end was cut by 5 bases, the J end by 1 base, with 14 bases between.

The J gene is TRBJ2-2, the V gene TRBV30, with TRBD2 matching 8 bases. Trimming took 0 bases from V and 1 from J; bases not matched to a gene: 7. The CDR3 covers 17 residues. The germline V gene has CDR1 GTSNPN and CDR2 SVGIG (reference sequence). The CDR3 sequence is CAWSVFVSGVNTGELFF. As DNA, the CDR3 is TGTGCCTGGAGTGTATTTGTTAGCGGGGTGAACACCGGGGAGCTGTTTTTT.

The chain uses TRBV5-4 and TRBJ2-1, with 8 bases lining up with TRBD1. Germline values: CDR1 SGHNT, CDR2 YYREEE (reference sequence). V gave up 7 bases and J gave up 7 bases; unmatched junction bases: 10. This CDR3 region has 14 residues. The chain's CDR3 is CASANLDRGNEQFF. The CDR3 DNA reads as TGTGCCAGCGCAAACCTAGACAGGGGTAATGAGCAGTTCTTC.

The chain joins TRBV6-1 to TRBJ1-5; D is ambiguous. This CDR3 spans 15 amino acids. V dropped 3 bases and J dropped 3 bases, with 12 bases sitting between them. The V gene's germline CDR1 is MNHNS and CDR2 SASEGT. In DNA form, the CDR3 reads TGTGCCAGCAGTGATTCCCTCCCTAACAATCAGCCCCAGCATTTT. Its protein is CASSDSLPNNQPQHF.

In DNA form, the CDR3 reads TGTGCCAGCAGCGTAGAGGTGACAGGGAATAATGAGCAGTTCTTC. It encodes CASSVEVTGNNEQFF. The chain recombines TRBV9 with TRBJ2-1; 7 bases are shared with TRBD1. Germline values: CDR1 SGDLS, CDR2 YYNGEE. The CDR3 loop spans 15 amino acids. With 0 bases clipped from V and 7 bases from J, the junction kept 7 bases outside the gene matches.

The DNA for the CDR3 is TGCGCCAGCAGCCAAGAGGCGGGGGGGCGACATACGCAGTATTTT. This translates into CASSQEAGGRHTQYF. J is TRBJ2-3 and V is TRBV4-3, with 9 bases lining up with TRBD2. V was pared by 0 bases and J by 7 bases, with 5 bases of the junction left unmatched. The CDR3 extends over 15 amino acids. Germline loops: CDR1 LGHNA, CDR2 YSLEER.

The V and J genes are TRBV6-2 or TRBV6-3 and TRBJ1-4, with D perhaps matching TRBD1 (6 bases). This CDR3 is 14 amino acids long. V dropped 5 bases and J dropped 1 base, with 8 bases sitting between them. CDR1 is MNHEY and CDR2 is SVGEGT in the germline V gene. This CDR3 reads CASSQQGTNEKLFF. CDR3 in DNA: TGTGCCAGCAGTCAACAGGGAACTAATGAAAAACTGTTTTTT.

The V gene is TRBV19, the J gene TRBJ2-1; TRBD2 aligns across 10 bases. The trim removed 3 bases at V and 9 bases at J, leaving 14 bases unmatched. This CDR3 region has 17 residues. Germline-derived CDR1 and CDR2 are LNHDA and SQIVND (reference sequence). The CDR3 nucleotides read TGTGCCAGTAGTATCACCCTCACTAGCGGGGCCGCCGGTGAGCAGTTCTTC. It specifies CASSITLTSGAAGEQFF.

The chain couples TRBV2 to TRBJ2-5; TRBD1 is a possible D gene (5 bases). The CDR3 is 15 residues long. V lost 7 bases and J lost 2, with 17 bases in between. CDR1 SNHLY and CDR2 FYNNEI come from the germline V gene. The CDR3 DNA reads TGTGCCAGCACCCCCCAGGGCAGGTGGCAAGAGACCCAGTACTTC. This gives the protein CASTPQGRWQETQYF.

Here the CDR3 reads CASSLQRGVGTNEKLFF. The CDR3 DNA sequence: TGTGCCAGCAGCTTACAGCGGGGGGTGGGAACTAATGAAAAACTGTTTTTT. The gene calls are TRBV7-8 and TRBJ1-4; weak D call: TRBD1 (5 bases). Germline V CDR1 and CDR2: SGHVS, FQNEAQ. V was shortened by 2 bases and J by 1 base, with 14 bases between the two germline ends. The CDR3 is 17 amino acids.

This clone was picked up a small number of times. The germline gene is not matched at one end of the junction; a read error may be the cause. The chain is built from TRBV2 and TRBJ1-1; a weak D match, TRBD1 (6 bases). CDR3 length equals 14 residues. The germline gives CDR1 SNHLY, CDR2 FYNNEI. The CDR3 loop reads CASNEGGQNTEAFF. The CDR3 DNA follows: TGTGCCAGCAATGAAGGGGGACAAAACACTGAAGCTTTCTTT.

The chain combines TRBV10-1 with TRBJ1-1; tentatively, D is TRBD1 (5 bases). Trimming stripped 3 bases from V and 0 bases from J, with 8 bases between. Germline lookup yields CDR1 WNHNN and CDR2 SYGVQD (reference sequence). This CDR3 region has 14 residues. For the CDR3, the DNA is TGCGCCAGCAGTGAACAGGTGATGAACACTGAAGCTTTCTTT. It codes for CASSEQVMNTEAFF.

The gene calls are TRBV5-8 and TRBJ1-2, with TRBD1 identical over 7 bases. In germline, CDR1 is SGHTS, CDR2 YDEGEE. The CDR3 has 17 amino acids. V gave up 5 bases and J gave up 1 base; unmatched junction bases: 14. The CDR3 loop reads CASRDYKGTDRNYGYTF. DNA for the CDR3: TGTGCCAGCAGGGACTACAAGGGGACAGATCGTAACTATGGCTACACCTTC.

This rearrangement joins TRBV30 to TRBJ1-2, with 7 bases identical to TRBD1. The CDR3 runs 12 residues. J gave up 2 bases and V 8 bases, and 5 bases lay outside the gene matches. The germline V gene encodes CDR1 GTSNPN and CDR2 SVGIG (reference sequence). In nucleotides, the CDR3 is TGTGCCGGGATGGGACAGAACTATGGCTACACCTTC. Translation gives CAGMGQNYGYTF.

This rearrangement joins TRBV6-2 or TRBV6-3 to TRBJ2-1, with TRBD2 as a possible D gene (6 bases). Between the trimmed V and J ends, which lost 1 base and 14 bases, there was a span of 12 bases. The CDR3 is made up of 12 amino acids. CDR1 is MNHEY, CDR2 SVGEGT, per germline. This CDR3 reads CASSYFRGGEFF. CDR3 DNA sequence: TGTGCCAGCAGTTACTTTCGGGGAGGAGAGTTCTTC.

V and J are TRBV6-2 or TRBV6-3 and TRBJ2-3; 7 bases align to TRBD2. Per germline, CDR1 MNHEY and CDR2 SVGEGT. This CDR3 has 16 amino acids. The V and J ends lost 6 bases and 1 base, in that order; junction bases with no gene match: 10. CDR3 sequence (DNA): TGTGCCAGCAGCGACCCCGGGCTAGCGGGCACAGATACGCAGTATTTT. It is translated as CASSDPGLAGTDTQYF.